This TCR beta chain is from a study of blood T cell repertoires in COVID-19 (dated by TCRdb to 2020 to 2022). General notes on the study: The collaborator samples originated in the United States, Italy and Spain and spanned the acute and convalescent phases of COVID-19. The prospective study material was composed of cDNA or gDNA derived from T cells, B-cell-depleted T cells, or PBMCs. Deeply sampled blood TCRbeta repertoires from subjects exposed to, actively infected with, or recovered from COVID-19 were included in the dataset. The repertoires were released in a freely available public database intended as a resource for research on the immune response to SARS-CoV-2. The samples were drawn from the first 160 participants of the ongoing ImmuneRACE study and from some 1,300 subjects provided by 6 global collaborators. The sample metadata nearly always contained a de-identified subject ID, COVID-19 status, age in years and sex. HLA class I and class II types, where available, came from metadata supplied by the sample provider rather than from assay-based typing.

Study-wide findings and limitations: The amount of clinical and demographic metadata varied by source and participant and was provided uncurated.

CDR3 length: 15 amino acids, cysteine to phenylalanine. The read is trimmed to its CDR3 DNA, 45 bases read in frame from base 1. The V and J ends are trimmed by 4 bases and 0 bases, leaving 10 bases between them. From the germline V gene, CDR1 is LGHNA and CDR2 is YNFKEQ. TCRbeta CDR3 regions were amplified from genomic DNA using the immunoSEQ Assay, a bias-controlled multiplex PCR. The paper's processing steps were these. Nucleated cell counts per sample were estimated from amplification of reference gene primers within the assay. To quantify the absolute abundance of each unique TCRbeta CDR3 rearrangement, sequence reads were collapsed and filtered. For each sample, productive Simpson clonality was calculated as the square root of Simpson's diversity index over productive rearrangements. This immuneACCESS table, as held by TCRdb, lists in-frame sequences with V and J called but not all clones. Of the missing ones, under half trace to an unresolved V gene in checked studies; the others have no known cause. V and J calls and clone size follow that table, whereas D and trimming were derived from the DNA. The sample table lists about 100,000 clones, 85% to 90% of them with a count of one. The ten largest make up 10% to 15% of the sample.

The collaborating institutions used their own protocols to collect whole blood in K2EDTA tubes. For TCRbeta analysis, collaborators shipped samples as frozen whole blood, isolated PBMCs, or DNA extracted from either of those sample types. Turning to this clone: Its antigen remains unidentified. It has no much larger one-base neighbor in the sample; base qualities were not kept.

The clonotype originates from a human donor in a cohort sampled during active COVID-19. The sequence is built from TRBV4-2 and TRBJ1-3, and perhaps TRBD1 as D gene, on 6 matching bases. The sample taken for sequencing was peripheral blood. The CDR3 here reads CASSLRGGSGNTIYF. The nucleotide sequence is TGTGCCAGCAGCCTCAGGGGCGGCTCTGGAAACACCATATATTTT.